This T cell receptor beta chain was sequenced during a study of a mutant IDH1 vaccine in newly diagnosed glioma. Study in general: With temozolomide cycles, or 4-6 weeks after radiotherapy alone, vaccination was started.

The study, taken as a whole, reports: Seemingly, pseudoprogression had no relation to changes in the top peripheral T cell clonotypes.

As to time point: week 47, end of study. Vaccination comprised doses that each held 300 ug of mutant IDH1 20-mer peptide, plus topical imiquimod. The table lists this clone with a few counts. Antigen unknown. Sequencing used immunoSEQ multiplex PCR; TCRdb keeps in-frame clones, though not all of them. Of tens of thousands of clones detected, 70% to 85% appear once; the ten largest clones hold under 4.5%. The sequence was obtained from a young woman with glioma. Some clones in this sample may be carry-over from other donors' samples. Sequences were derived from PBMCs, sampled from a glioma patient whose treatment included an IDH1 peptide vaccine.

CDR3 coding DNA: TGTGCCAGCATCCGGGACAGCAATCAGCCCCAGCATTTT. The encoded protein is CASIRDSNQPQHF. The chain is built from TRBV6-1 and TRBJ1-5, with D perhaps matching TRBD1 (5 bases). The CDR3 is 13 residues long. Germline CDR1 reads MNHNS; CDR2 reads SASEGT. Between the trimmed V and J ends, which lost 7 bases and 1 base, there was a span of 8 bases.